One sample yielded the 8 T cell receptor beta chains listed below, sequenced in a study of blood T cell repertoires in COVID-19. Only in-frame clones appear in the TCRdb table, and some are missing; sequencing was by immunoSEQ multiplex PCR. The sample yields about 95,000 clones, roughly 90% seen once. Sequences were obtained from peripheral blood. The receptor set was obtained from a man between 60 and 70 years old with COVID-19, enrolled during active disease.

The CDR3 sequence: CASSFQGTNEQFF. CDR3 sequence (DNA): TGTGCCAGCAGCTTCCAGGGTACTAATGAGCAGTTCTTC. J is TRBJ2-1 and V is TRBV5-8; a possible D gene is TRBD1 (5 bases). This CDR3 comprises 13 residues. From germline, CDR1 is SGHTS and CDR2 YDEGEE. V shed 2 bases and J shed 7 bases, with 10 bases lying between them. The full variable domain, with the rest looked up from reference TRBV5-8 and TRBJ2-1, is EAGVTQSPTHLIKTRGQQATLRCSPISGHTSVYWYQQALGLGLQFLLWYDEGEERNRGNFPPRFSGRQFPNYSSELNVNALELEDSALYLCASSFQGTNEQFFGPGTRLTVL.

The rearrangement uses TRBV13 and TRBJ2-7; tentatively, D is TRBD1 (5 bases). Trimming took 4 bases from V and 0 from J, leaving 10 bases between them. This CDR3 region has 14 residues. Germline-derived CDR1 and CDR2 are PRHDT and FYEKMQ (reference sequence). The CDR3 region is CASSSRVDSYEQYF. The DNA for the CDR3 is TGTGCCAGCAGCTCCAGGGTGGACTCCTACGAGCAGTACTTC.

The chain has TRBV19 and TRBJ1-2, with D possibly matching TRBD1 (6 bases). The CDR3 has 13 amino acids. V was clipped by 6 bases and J by 7 bases, with 15 bases between them. Germline V CDR1 and CDR2: LNHDA, SQIVND (reference sequence). The CDR3, as DNA: TGTGCCAGTAGCGAACAGGGTGTGGGTGGCTACACCTTC. Protein sequence: CASSEQGVGGYTF.

The rearrangement links TRBV19 to TRBJ1-4; unclear D gene. CDR3 length: 14 residues. Germline V gene lookup returns CDR1 LNHDA and CDR2 SQIVND (reference sequence). The V gene lost 2 bases and the J gene lost 0 bases, with 4 bases spanning the gap. The CDR3 is CASSITATNEKLFF. Here the CDR3 DNA reads TGTGCCAGTAGTATAACTGCAACTAATGAAAAACTGTTTTTT.

The chain combines TRBV30 with TRBJ2-5; TRBD2 agrees at 9 bases. From germline, CDR1 is GTSNPN and CDR2 SVGIG (reference sequence). The CDR3 is 14 amino acids. With V trimmed by 5 bases and J by 5 bases, 9 bases remained unmatched. CDR3 in DNA: TGTGCCTGGGACGCCGGGACTAGCCCCGAGACCCAGTACTTC. It encodes CAWDAGTSPETQYF. Together with reference TRBV30 and TRBJ2-5, the CDR3 gives the full variable domain: SQTIHQWPATLVQPVGSPLSLECTVEGTSNPNLYWYRQAAGRGLQLLFYSVGIGQISSEVPQNLSASRPQDRQFILSSKKLLLSDSGFYLCAWDAGTSPETQYFGPGTRLLVL.

V is TRBV11-3 and J is TRBJ2-5; 9 bases are shared with TRBD2. The V gene's germline CDR1 is SGHNT and CDR2 YENEEA. The CDR3 totals 16 residues. Trimming cost V 2 bases and J 5 bases; bases outside gene matches: 9. The CDR3: CASSLLAGDVYETQYF. DNA of the CDR3: TGTGCCAGCAGCTTATTAGCGGGAGATGTCTATGAGACCCAGTACTTC.

V and J are TRBV4-1 and TRBJ1-5, with 9 bases lining up with TRBD1. The CDR3 consists of 19 residues. V lost 1 base, J lost 0 bases, and 10 bases stayed unmatched. Germline CDR1 and CDR2: MGHRA and YSYEKL. The DNA of the CDR3 is TGCGCCAGCAGCCAAGCACCAACAGGGGGCCTTGATAGCAATCAGCCCCAGCATTTT. This sequence encodes CASSQAPTGGLDSNQPQHF.

This clone has just one count. The rearrangement joins TRBV6-5 to TRBJ1-1, with D possibly matching TRBD1 (5 bases). This CDR3 has 15 residues. V shed 2 bases and J shed 5 bases, with 15 bases lying between them. Germline lookup yields CDR1 MNHEY and CDR2 SVGAGI. The CDR3 loop reads CASSYLGAGNTEAFF. Here the CDR3 DNA reads TGTGCCAGCAGTTACCTAGGGGCAGGGAATACTGAAGCTTTCTTT.